The T cell receptor beta chain under discussion was sequenced for a study of blood T cell repertoires in COVID-19. Background on the study: Sites in the United States, Italy and Spain provided acute and convalescent COVID-19 samples. T cells, B-cell-depleted T cells, or PBMCs provided the cDNA or gDNA that served as material.

CDR1 LNHDA and CDR2 SQIVND come from the germline V gene (reference sequence). The CDR3 is 14 amino acids. Deletions cut 5 bases from V and 3 bases from J, with 13 bases between. Per the original methods: Nucleated cell number was recorded as an estimate derived from reference gene primer amplification. The assay was immunoSEQ multiplex PCR, and TCRdb's table has in-frame clones only and misses some. That table supplies the V and J calls and clone size; D and trimming were determined from the DNA. The repertoire holds about 120,000 clones, nearly 90% seen once, with 3.8% in the top ten. V is TRBV19 and J is TRBJ1-2, with D unresolved. The clonotype originates from a woman in her sixties or seventies with COVID-19, enrolled during active disease. Sequencing was performed on peripheral blood. The CDR3: CASSGFPGDYGYTF. DNA for the CDR3: TGTGCCAGTAGTGGGTTCCCCGGGGACTATGGCTACACCTTC.